Described below is a single T cell receptor (beta chain) sequence and its context. The antigen remains undetermined. This sample is part of a study of vaccination effects on CD4 cells after COVID-19. Profiling relied on immunoSEQ multiplex PCR, and the TCRdb table lists in-frame clones only, not all of them. The sample records 65,000 to 90,000 clones, 73% being singletons. V was clipped by 4 bases and J by 10 bases, with 14 bases between them. The CDR3 consists of 13 residues. Germline V gene data show CDR1 as LGHDT and CDR2 as YNNKEL (reference sequence). Subsequent to approximately 11 days of culture, CD4+ T cells were isolated. Participants each got two BNT162b2 or mRNA-1273 vaccine doses. Negative nucleocapsid antibody tests before and after vaccination confirmed no previous SARS-CoV-2 infection. Whole-study results and caveats: Missing from the study were early post-infection timepoints, and its convalescent patients were few. Marked clonal contraction of both clone types appeared late after vaccination.

Source: CD4+ T cells from PBMCs cultured without peptide, taken after COVID-19 vaccination. The receptor was isolated from a human donor who received a COVID-19 vaccine. The genes are TRBV3-1 (or the pseudogene TRBV3-2) and TRBJ2-1; D perhaps matches TRBD1 (6 bases). CDR3 coding DNA: TGTGCCAGCAGCCTAAGGACGGGACACGAGCAGTTCTTC. It translates to CASSLRTGHEQFF.